This T cell receptor beta chain was captured in a study of T cells in Graves' hyperthyroidism and ophthalmopathy (dated by TCRdb to between 2018 and 2021). Regarding the study in general: Peripheral blood samples were taken at initial diagnosis, before any treatment was given. A discovery cohort of about a hundred patients, 43 with Graves' ophthalmopathy and under 60 with stable Graves' hyperthyroidism, was used to find distinguishing TCR V-J signatures. Whether ophthalmopathy could be predicted prospectively was tested in an independent validation cohort made up of roughly 19 hyperthyroidism patients plus 17 patients who later progressed to ophthalmopathy. The 95 to 100 discovery patients were randomly divided into training and test sets at a 7:3 ratio. In addition, the study compared T-cell repertoires in thyroid tissue and in blood from five or six Graves' hyperthyroidism patients. Once sampling was done, hyperthyroidism patients were given methimazole at a starting dose of 30 mg daily, whereas ophthalmopathy patients were given high-dose intravenous methylprednisolone. The paper describes TCR Vbeta CDR3 sequencing of about 140 peripheral blood samples, made up of 40 to 45 ophthalmopathy patients, roughly 75 hyperthyroidism patients and some 17 progressor patients.

This clonotype was seen at least ten times. Its cognate antigen has yet to be identified. Base qualities are missing; no much larger clone stands one base away. CDR1 KGHDR and CDR2 SFDVKD are derived from the germline V gene. The CDR3 holds 14 amino acids from the cysteine to the phenylalanine. Only the CDR3 region is kept as DNA, spanning 42 bases read in frame from base 1. Trimming at the junction amounts to 5 bases on V and 1 base on J, and the germline ends lie 10 bases apart. The TCR beta CDR3 regions were amplified from RNA transcripts. The TCR CDR3 was subjected to a first round of RT-PCR using the HTBI primer set and the Qiagen OneStep RT-PCR kit. A second multiplex PCR round built the libraries, followed by size selection and purification. Paired-end sequencing of the libraries was performed with 100 bp reads on an Illumina HiSeq2000. On the study's bioinformatics: SOAPnuke was used to process the raw data, with reads discarded if the reads contained adapters or uncalled bases, had a mean Phred below 15, or lacked an exact constant-primer or identifier match. COPE v1.2.5 was used to merge high-quality paired reads, and clonotypes were defined as unique nucleotide sequences. MiTCR v1.1 was used to align clonotypes to the IMGT TRBV, TRBD and TRBJ reference segments. The analysis included only V-J combinations with a frequency above 0.0001, which together covered around 99% of the repertoires. A TCS score was defined as the ratio between F50 (clonal expansion) and ExV (chaos), using BLOSUM62-based TCRdist between CDR3 peptides within each V-J. Welch's t-statistics and random forest reduced fewer than 600 V-J features to about 13, which were used in a naive Bayes classifier (R e1071). TCRdb itself trimmed the public reads at Q25 with fastp, ran MiXCR and retained productive beta chains. Duplicate CDR3 protein sequences are folded into a single record with the most common DNA and genes. Here the V and J calls rest on TCRdb's processing, not on the authors' analysis. Present in this sample are roughly 350,000 distinct CDR3 sequences, roughly an eighth of which were seen just once. Clones ranked in the top ten supply 30% to 40% of the sample.

Study-wide conclusions, independent of this receptor: Most expanded thyroid clonotypes (frequency above 0.001) were also detected in blood, a finding suggesting that blood repertoires may reflect thyroid immune responses. In validation, the model predicted progression to ophthalmopathy with about 71% sensitivity and roughly 75% specificity, a median of around 6.6 months before onset. Sample size was not statistically predetermined, and blinding of investigators to group allocation was not performed. A 13 V-J signature model separated ophthalmopathy from stable hyperthyroidism, with approximately 87% sensitivity and 81.08% specificity in cross-validation and 80%/75% in testing.

Ophthalmopathy patients had moderately to severely active disease, Clinical Activity Score of at least 3, NOSPECS grade of at least 4, and duration under 3 months. Exclusion was applied to patients with uncontrolled infections, other autoimmune diseases, pregnancy or lactation. Diagnoses relied on clinical symptoms, serum thyroxine and TRAb, thyroid ultrasound and orbital computed tomography. PBMCs were isolated from 7.5 to 10 ml of fresh peripheral blood by Ficoll-Paque density gradient centrifugation. Total RNA was extracted using Trizol reagent, and RNA quality was assessed on an Agilent 2100 Bioanalyzer.

Sample: blood. Here the chain combines TRBV24-1 and TRBJ1-2, with no D gene named confidently. This TCR derives from a woman aged 40 to 50 with Graves' ophthalmopathy. The CDR3 here reads CATSANYLNYGYTF. Read as DNA, the sequence is TGTGCCACCAGTGCTAACTATCTTAACTATGGCTACACCTTC.